Listed below are T cell receptor beta chains from one sample, sequenced in a study of PD-1 blockade in classical Hodgkin lymphoma. This table comes from immunoSEQ multiplex PCR, and its TCRdb copy is limited to in-frame clones, with some not included. The table lists nearly 25,000 clones, about 90% of them singletons. Sequenced: CD4+ T cells from blood. These receptors were taken from a human donor with classical Hodgkin lymphoma. Each CDR3 is given with its conserved first and last residue. Fields, in order: V gene, CDR3 length, CDR3 protein.

V: TRBV4-1
length: 18
CDR3: CASSQGPPGQVLYNEQFF

V: TRBV2
length: 13
CDR3: CASRGQVGDGYTF

V: TRBV25-1
length: 13
CDR3: CASKSPFGSPLHF

V: TRBV7-8
length: 14
CDR3: CASSPRGLGETQYF

V: TRBV10-3
length: 14
CDR3: CAISKGQGDTEAFF

V: TRBV15
length: 18
CDR3: CATSRERAGLQRTYEQYF

V: TRBV21-1
length: 19
CDR3: CASSKVTGEYVLANYGYTF

V: TRBV5-1
length: 13
CDR3: CASSFFVADTQYF

V: TRBV9
length: 14
CDR3: CASSELAFTDTQYF

V: TRBV27
length: 17
CDR3: CASSFHRGYPGANVLTF

V: TRBV19
length: 20
CDR3: CASSSQGLAGGLRGQETQYF

V: TRBV27
length: 13
CDR3: CASSFQGPAKLFF

V: TRBV2
length: 13
CDR3: CASRIGNNSPLHF

V: TRBV10-1
length: 15
CDR3: CASSESGRDTGELFF

V: TRBV14
length: 18
CDR3: CASSQALALSSGANVLTF

V: TRBV13
length: 15
CDR3: CASSSGEAGANVLTF

V: TRBV11-2
length: 19
CDR3: CASSLFQLDRGYIAGELFF

V: TRBV6-5
length: 12
CDR3: CASGRGSGELFF

V: TRBV11-2
length: 15
CDR3: CASIVGQGPQETQYF

V: TRBV28
length: 17
CDR3: CASSGGLAGENTGELFF

V: TRBV7-8
length: 15
CDR3: CASSPRRIHTGELFF

V: TRBV7-9
length: 15
CDR3: CASRLAGGMNTEAFF

V: TRBV7-9
length: 14
CDR3: CASSRGGLSYEQYF

V: TRBV11-3
length: 14
CDR3: CASSLAGGRDTQYF

V: TRBV18
length: 15
CDR3: CASSPGQGARVEQFF

V: TRBV6-7
length: 16
CDR3: CASSPRTDRADAEAFF

V: TRBV6-6
length: 13
CDR3: CASSYLVNTEAFF

V: TRBV5-1
length: 16
CDR3: CASSLEGRKGTGELFF

V: TRBV6-1
length: 16
CDR3: CASSAPAGSGTGELFF

V: TRBV2
length: 15
CDR3: CASSVRGAMNTEAFF

V: TRBV7-2
length: 14
CDR3: CASSLGTPNEKLFF

V: TRBV29-1
length: 12
CDR3: CSVGRGTDEQYF

V: TRBV6-1
length: 12
CDR3: CASRTRRREQFF

V: TRBV5-6
length: 16
CDR3: CASSSRTFSGVYGYTF

V: TRBV5-1
length: 15
CDR3: CASSLMGSYNSPLHF

V: TRBV6-5
length: 15
CDR3: CASNVWDGSTDTQYF

V: TRBV19
length: 14
CDR3: CASSIRLAVYEQYF

V: TRBV10-1
length: 18
CDR3: CASSEAVTGTGQIDEQFF

V: TRBV5-1
length: 15
CDR3: CASRAGRQSTDTQYF

V: TRBV5-1
length: 17
CDR3: CASSGNEYRLFSETQYF

V: TRBV30
length: 16
CDR3: CAWSVGRQTGGTEAFF

V: TRBV7-2
length: 15
CDR3: CASSLNSGGRDTQYF

V: TRBV7-9
length: 13
CDR3: CASSRDSGNTIYF

V: TRBV5-1
length: 15
CDR3: CASSLVPQLKDTQYF

V: TRBV6-5
length: 16
CDR3: CASSSRGGLAGETQYF

V: TRBV11-3
length: 15
CDR3: CASSLGGGPYNEQFF

V: TRBV9
length: 16
CDR3: CASSVDADRAVNEQFF

V: TRBV4-1
length: 18
CDR3: CASSQTGLAGGGTGELFF

V: TRBV5-4
length: 16
CDR3: CASSHTGTRAYNEQFF

V: TRBV4-3
length: 15
CDR3: CASSQGVGRNNEQFF

V: TRBV27
length: 15
CDR3: CASRLGQGFYNEQFF

V: TRBV2
length: 15
CDR3: CAIDRASRVVYGYTF

V: TRBV15
length: 14
CDR3: CATSNGQGTGELFF

V: TRBV11-2
length: 18
CDR3: CASSLRTSGGRGTDTQYF

V: TRBV9
length: 15
CDR3: CASSVLATNDYEQYF

V: TRBV18
length: 17
CDR3: CASSPSLRLGLFQPQHF